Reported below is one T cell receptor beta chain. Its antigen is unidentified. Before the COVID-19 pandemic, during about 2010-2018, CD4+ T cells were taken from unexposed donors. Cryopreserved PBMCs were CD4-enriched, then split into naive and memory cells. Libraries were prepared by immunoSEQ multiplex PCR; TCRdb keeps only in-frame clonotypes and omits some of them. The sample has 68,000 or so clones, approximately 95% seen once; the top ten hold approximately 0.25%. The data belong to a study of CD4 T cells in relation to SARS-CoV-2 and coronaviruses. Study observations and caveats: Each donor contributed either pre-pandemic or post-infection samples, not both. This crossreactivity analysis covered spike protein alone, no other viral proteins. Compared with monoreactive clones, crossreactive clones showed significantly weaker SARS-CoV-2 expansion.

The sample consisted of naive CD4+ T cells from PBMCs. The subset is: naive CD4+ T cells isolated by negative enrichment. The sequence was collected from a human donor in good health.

The CDR3, as DNA: TGTGCCAGCAGCGGCGCAAGACTAGCGGGGGGGTCTGGGGCCAACGTCCTGACTTTC. Its protein product is CASSGARLAGGSGANVLTF. The chain has TRBV9 and TRBJ2-6, with 14 bases that match TRBD2. CDR1 and CDR2 from the germline V gene are SGDLS and YYNGEE. The trim removed 3 bases at V and 1 base at J, leaving 6 bases unmatched. The CDR3 has 19 amino acids.